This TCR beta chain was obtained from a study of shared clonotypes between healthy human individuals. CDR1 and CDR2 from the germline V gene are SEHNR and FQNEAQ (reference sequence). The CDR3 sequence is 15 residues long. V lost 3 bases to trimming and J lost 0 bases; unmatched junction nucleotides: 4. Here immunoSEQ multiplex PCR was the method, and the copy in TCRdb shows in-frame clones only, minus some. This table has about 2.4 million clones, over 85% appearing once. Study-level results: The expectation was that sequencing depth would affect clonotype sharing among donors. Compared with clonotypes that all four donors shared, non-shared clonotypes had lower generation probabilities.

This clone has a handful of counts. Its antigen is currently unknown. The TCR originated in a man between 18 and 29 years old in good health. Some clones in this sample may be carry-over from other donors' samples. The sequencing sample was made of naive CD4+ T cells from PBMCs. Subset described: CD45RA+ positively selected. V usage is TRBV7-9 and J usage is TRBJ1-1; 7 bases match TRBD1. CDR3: CASSFSTGLNTEAFF. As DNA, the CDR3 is TGTGCCAGCAGCTTTTCGACAGGGCTGAACACTGAAGCTTTCTTT.